This T cell receptor (beta chain) was sequenced in a study of cytomegalovirus exposure and HLA in healthy donors. Study-wide results and caveats: Some V segments (TRBV6-2 and TRBV6-3 among them) were excluded as indistinguishable. The records held CMV serostatus as the only immune exposure information.

PCR involved 60 Vbeta and 13 Jbeta primers. Assay used: immunoSEQ multiplex PCR; TCRdb lists only in-frame clones, some missing. This table holds about 54,000 clones, roughly 84% found once. Notes on this clone: The target antigen is unknown.

The V gene's germline CDR1 is LGHNA and CDR2 YNFKEQ. The CDR3 totals 15 residues. V shed 4 bases and J shed 4 bases, with 15 bases lying between them. The sequencing input was PBMCs. This TCR was sampled from a woman between 18 and 29 years old in good health and CMV-seronegative. The rearrangement uses TRBV4-2 and TRBJ2-3; a possible D gene is TRBD2 (7 bases). The CDR3 bases are TGTGCCAGCAGCCCTAACGGGGAGGGGGCAGATACGCAGTATTTT. This sequence encodes CASSPNGEGADTQYF.